These 12 T cell receptor beta chains were sequenced from one sample in a study of human T cells and chemical hapten exposure. The sample's time point: pre-sensitization, week 0. Sample treatment: therapeutic diphenylcyclopropenone sensitization with weekly scalp DPC. MiXCR was run by TCRdb on the RACE reads, yielding one entry per CDR3 protein. This sample carries some 45,000 distinct CDR3 sequences, roughly 12% of them seen once, and the ten largest clones take under 7%. The material was whole blood, obtained in connection with sensitization to the hapten diphenylcyclopropenone (DPC). The receptors derive from a woman in her 30s with alopecia areata. Some clones in this sample may be carry-over from other donors' samples.

In this sample, this clonotype turned up a few times. The chain uses TRBV18 and TRBJ2-5, with D unclear. The CDR3 sequence is 13 residues long. The germline gives CDR1 KGHSH, CDR2 LQKENI. Deletions cut 4 bases from V and 5 bases from J, with 11 bases between. CDR3 sequence: CASSRLGYETQYF. The CDR3 DNA sequence: TGTGCCAGCTCACGCTTGGGATATGAGACCCAGTACTTC. Looking up the rest from reference TRBV18 and TRBJ2-5 gives the full variable domain: NAGVMQNPRHLVRRRGQEARLRCSPMKGHSHVYWYRQLPEEGLKFMVYLQKENIIDESGMPKERFSAEFPKEGPSILRIQQVVRGDSAAYFCASSRLGYETQYFGPGTRLLVL.

V usage is TRBV6-6 and J usage is TRBJ2-1; D possibly uses TRBD1 or TRBD2 (6 bases each). Trimming cost V 0 bases and J 15 bases, with 21 bases left between them. Germline V lookup: CDR1 MNHNY, CDR2 SVGAGI (reference sequence). The CDR3 consists of 15 residues. The chain's CDR3 is CASSYSTGGIPKGFF. The CDR3 DNA reads as TGTGCCAGCAGTTACTCGACAGGCGGGATCCCGAAGGGGTTCTTC.

The rearrangement uses TRBV27 and TRBJ1-2, with no clear D. This CDR3 is 15 amino acids long. V gave up 3 bases and J gave up 2 bases, with 13 bases separating them. From germline, CDR1 is MNHEY and CDR2 SMNVEV (reference sequence). In DNA form, the CDR3 reads TGTGCCAGCAGTTTTTTCGGCAGGAAGAACTATGGCTACACCTTC. It yields the protein CASSFFGRKNYGYTF.

In its sample, this clonotype was seen many times. The rearrangement joins TRBV28 to TRBJ2-6; 9 bases fit TRBD1. This CDR3 spans 16 amino acids. V gave up 5 bases and J gave up 0 bases; unmatched junction bases: 2. The germline gives CDR1 MDHEN, CDR2 SYDVKM. CDR3 bases: TGTGCCAGCAGTGGGACAGGGCTCTCTGGGGCCAACGTCCTGACTTTC. Amino acids: CASSGTGLSGANVLTF.

This rearrangement joins TRBV6-2 or TRBV6-3 to TRBJ2-7; 8 bases line up with TRBD2. Germline assignment: CDR1 MNHEY and CDR2 SVGEGT. Trimming cost V 2 bases and J 2 bases; bases outside gene matches: 5. The CDR3 totals 15 residues. The CDR3 coding sequence is TGTGCCAGCAGTTACCCAGCGGGAGTGCCCTACGAGCAGTACTTC. Its translation is CASSYPAGVPYEQYF.

To note about this clonotype: Just one base apart from a much larger clone, this may be a read error. The gene calls are TRBV5-1 and TRBJ2-1; D may correspond to TRBD1 or TRBD2 (5 bases each). The CDR3 consists of 15 residues. Trimming removed 4 bases from V and 2 bases from J, with 13 bases in between. Per the germline V gene, CDR1 is SGHRS and CDR2 is YFSETQ. The CDR3 sequence is CASSIGTDPYNEQFF. CDR3 nucleotides: TGCGCCAGCAGCATCGGGACCGACCCCTACAATGAGCAGTTCTTC.

This clonotype was seen repeatedly, ten times or more. V and J are TRBV29-1 and TRBJ2-7; 7 bases are shared with TRBD1. The CDR3 runs 14 residues. Trimming took 4 bases from V and 1 from J; bases not matched to a gene: 7. Germline V gives CDR1 SQVTM, CDR2 ANQGSEA. CDR3 in DNA: TGCAGCGTTGGAGGGGGCGCCGGGTCCTACGAGCAGTACTTC. As protein: CSVGGGAGSYEQYF.

This clonotype was counted many times. The chain is built from TRBV6-2 or TRBV6-3 and TRBJ2-7; TRBD2 might be the D (6 bases). Germline CDR1 reads MNHEY; CDR2 reads SVGEGT. The length of the CDR3 is 16 residues. V lost 10 bases, J lost 4 bases, and 26 bases lay in between. The CDR3 region has the DNA TGTGCCAAGATCGAGGAACGGAGGGCCTCTAGATACGAGCAGTACTTC. It encodes CAKIEERRASRYEQYF.

The chain is built from TRBV18 and TRBJ1-2, with D hard to call. V lost 6 bases and J lost 3, with 8 bases in between. CDR1 and CDR2 (germline): KGHSH, LQKENI. CDR3 size: 12 residues. CDR3 loop: CASSDMDYGYTF. As DNA, the CDR3 is TGTGCCAGCTCCGACATGGACTATGGCTACACCTTC.

The chain uses TRBV7-2 and TRBJ2-1; no firm D call. The ends were cut back, 5 bases at V and 6 bases at J, with 8 bases in the middle. Per the germline V gene, CDR1 is SGHTA and CDR2 is FQGNSA. The CDR3 covers 12 residues. The DNA of the CDR3 is TGTGCCAGCAGCCGTACTCCCAATGAGCAGTTCTTC. Its translation: CASSRTPNEQFF.

This clonotype was observed at least ten times. The chain recombines TRBV19 with TRBJ2-4; 7 bases align to TRBD2. V lost 6 bases and J lost 0; bases outside the gene matches: 11. CDR1 is LNHDA and CDR2 is SQIVND in the germline V gene (reference sequence). This CDR3 has 17 amino acids. CDR3 nucleotides: TGTGCCAGTAGACCGGGACTATCTCACTTAGCCAAAAACATTCAGTACTTC. It specifies CASRPGLSHLAKNIQYF.

This clonotype was picked up many times. The chain recombines TRBV18 with TRBJ2-5, with D possibly TRBD1 on 5 matching bases. The germline gives CDR1 KGHSH, CDR2 LQKENI. The CDR3 length is 14 residues. V gave up 3 bases and J gave up 8 bases, with 16 bases separating them. CDR3 sequence reads: CASSPAGPKDTQYF. CDR3 DNA: TGTGCCAGCTCACCGGCAGGGCCCAAGGATACCCAGTACTTC. The variable domain in full, completed from reference TRBV18 and TRBJ2-5, reads NAGVMQNPRHLVRRRGQEARLRCSPMKGHSHVYWYRQLPEEGLKFMVYLQKENIIDESGMPKERFSAEFPKEGPSILRIQQVVRGDSAAYFCASSPAGPKDTQYFGPGTRLLVL.